The 13 T cell receptor beta chains below come from one sample, sequenced in a study of cytomegalovirus exposure and HLA in healthy donors. 13 Jbeta primers and 60 Vbeta primers were used for the PCR. Using immunoSEQ multiplex PCR, the repertoire was profiled, and TCRdb retains in-frame clones only, with some absent. The data hold roughly 96,000 clones, with 65% to 80% observed a single time. Material: PBMCs. Receptors were obtained from a woman in her 70s in good health and CMV-seropositive.

This clone was detected once. The chain couples TRBV28 to TRBJ2-7; weak D call: TRBD1 (6 bases). In germline, CDR1 is MDHEN, CDR2 SYDVKM. Trimming removed 5 bases from V and 4 bases from J, with 15 bases in between. The CDR3 loop spans 14 amino acids. The CDR3 DNA is TGTGCCAGCAGTACGCCGGGACAAAAATACGAGCAGTACTTC. It codes for CASSTPGQKYEQYF.

The chain joins TRBV6-4 to TRBJ2-1; 10 nucleotides align to TRBD2. J lost 1 base, V lost 5 bases, and 8 bases had no gene match. Germline CDR1 reads MRHNA; CDR2 reads SNTAGT. The CDR3 has 17 residues. The DNA for the CDR3 is TGTGCCAGCAGTTTATCTATAGCGGGAGGATCCTACAATGAGCAGTTCTTC. It encodes CASSLSIAGGSYNEQFF.

The chain combines TRBV5-4 with TRBJ2-5; D may be TRBD2 (5 bases). Germline-derived CDR1 and CDR2 are SGHNT and YYREEE (reference sequence). CDR3 size: 13 residues. Between the trimmed V and J ends, which lost 3 bases and 4 bases, there was a span of 10 bases. DNA for the CDR3: TGTGCCAGCAGCTGGGTGGCGGGAGAGACCCAGTACTTC. It encodes CASSWVAGETQYF.

The V gene is TRBV6-1, the J gene TRBJ2-2; 9 bases agree with TRBD2. Germline V lookup: CDR1 MNHNS, CDR2 SASEGT. With 4 bases clipped from V and 6 bases from J, the junction kept 6 bases outside the gene matches. CDR3 length equals 15 residues. The CDR3 region is CASSVRREGAGELFF. CDR3 DNA: TGTGCCAGCAGTGTCCGGCGGGAGGGGGCCGGGGAGCTGTTTTTT.

This clone was counted between two and nine times. This chain joins TRBV28 and TRBJ1-5; 11 nucleotides line up with TRBD1. Germline trimming cut 7 bases from V and 6 bases from J; bases unmatched to any gene: 5. Germline V CDR1 and CDR2: MDHEN, SYDVKM. This CDR3 is built from 14 residues. The CDR3 DNA reads TGTGCCAGCACCAGGGACAGGGGGACTCAGCCCCAGCATTTT. Encoded protein: CASTRDRGTQPQHF. Drawing the rest from reference TRBV28 and TRBJ1-5, the complete variable domain is DVKVTQSSRYLVKRTGEKVFLECVQDMDHENMFWYRQDPGLGLRLIYFSYDVKMKEKGDIPEGYSVSREKKERFSLILESASTNQTSMYLCASTRDRGTQPQHFGDGTRLSIL.

This chain uses TRBV6-5 with TRBJ2-3, with a weak D call TRBD2 (6 bases). Deletions cut 0 bases from V and 6 bases from J, with 13 bases between. The CDR3 has 15 residues. From germline, CDR1 is MNHEY and CDR2 SVGAGI. For the CDR3, the DNA is TGTGCCAGCAGTTACTCTGGTGCAGGGAGGGATACGCAGTATTTT. Its protein product is CASSYSGAGRDTQYF.

The chain has TRBV27 and TRBJ2-7; 8 positions match TRBD1. This CDR3 spans 16 amino acids. The trim removed 6 bases at V and 2 bases at J, leaving 12 bases unmatched. The germline V gene has CDR1 MNHEY and CDR2 SMNVEV (reference sequence). The CDR3 here is CASSRGGQDRPYEQYF. As DNA, the CDR3 is TGTGCCAGCAGCCGAGGGGGACAGGATAGACCCTACGAGCAGTACTTC.

The rearrangement uses TRBV29-1 and TRBJ1-1; TRBD1 might be the D (6 bases). Germline lookup yields CDR1 SQVTM and CDR2 ANQGSEA. The CDR3 runs 12 residues. Trimming pared 7 bases from V and 8 bases from J, leaving 17 bases between. The CDR3 bases are TGCAGCGGCAGGACAGCGGGGCAAGAAGCTTTCTTT. It codes for CSGRTAGQEAFF.

This chain connects TRBV6-1 to TRBJ2-7; 8 bases are a match to TRBD1. The trim removed 7 bases at V and 2 bases at J, leaving 7 bases unmatched. CDR1 and CDR2 from the germline V gene are MNHNS and SASEGT. The CDR3 consists of 14 residues. CDR3 in amino acids: CASTSGTGTYEQYF. CDR3 nucleotides: TGTGCCAGCACGTCCGGGACAGGCACCTACGAGCAGTACTTC.

The chain combines TRBV10-3 with TRBJ2-7; 8 bases match TRBD1. The CDR3 consists of 17 residues. Germline V gives CDR1 ENHRY, CDR2 SYGVKD. Germline trimming cut 7 bases from V and 1 base from J; bases unmatched to any gene: 15. CDR3: CAITPLIGTGLSYEQYF. The CDR3 region has the DNA TGTGCCATCACCCCCCTTATCGGGACAGGTTTATCCTACGAGCAGTACTTC.

The V and J genes are TRBV21-1 and TRBJ2-7; the table's D call TRBD1 went unverified against the DNA. TRBV21-1 is flagged as a pseudogene. The CDR3 loop spans 14 amino acids. The CDR3 DNA is TGTGCCAGTCCAGGGCAGGGTACCTCCTACGAGCAGTACTTC. It codes for CASPGQGTSYEQYF.

The rearrangement links TRBV9 to TRBJ2-5; 10 positions match TRBD2. Germline V lookup: CDR1 SGDLS, CDR2 YYNGEE. CDR3 length: 18 residues. Losses at the gene ends were 0 bases for V and 1 base for J; bases not matched to a gene: 9. CDR3 in DNA: TGTGCCAGCAGCGTAGCTCCACTAGCGGGATCTTCCCAAGAGACCCAGTACTTC. It codes for CASSVAPLAGSSQETQYF.

The J gene is TRBJ2-5, the V gene TRBV5-4; D gene uncertain. V lost 4 bases to trimming and J lost 4 bases, with 14 bases between them. CDR3 size: 14 residues. The germline V gene has CDR1 SGHNT and CDR2 YYREEE (reference sequence). The CDR3 protein is CASSPSRRGETQYF. The CDR3 coding sequence is TGTGCCAGCAGCCCCTCCCGGAGAGGAGAGACCCAGTACTTC.